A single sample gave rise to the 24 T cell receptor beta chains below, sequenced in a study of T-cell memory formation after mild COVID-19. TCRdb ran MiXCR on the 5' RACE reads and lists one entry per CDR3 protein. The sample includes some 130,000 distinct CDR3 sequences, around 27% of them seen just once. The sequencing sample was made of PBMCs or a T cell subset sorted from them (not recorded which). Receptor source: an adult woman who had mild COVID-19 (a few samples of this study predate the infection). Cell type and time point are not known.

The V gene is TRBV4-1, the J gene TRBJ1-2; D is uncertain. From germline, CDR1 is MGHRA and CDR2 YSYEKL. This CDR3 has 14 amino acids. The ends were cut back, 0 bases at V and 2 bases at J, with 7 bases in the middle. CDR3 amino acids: CASSQDTENYGYTF. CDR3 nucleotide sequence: TGCGCCAGCAGCCAAGATACGGAAAACTATGGCTACACCTTC.

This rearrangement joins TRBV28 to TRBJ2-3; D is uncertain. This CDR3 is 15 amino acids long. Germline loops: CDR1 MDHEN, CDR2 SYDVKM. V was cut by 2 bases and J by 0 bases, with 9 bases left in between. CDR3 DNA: TGTGCCAGCAGTTTAGGAGCAGTCAGCACAGATACGCAGTATTTT. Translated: CASSLGAVSTDTQYF.

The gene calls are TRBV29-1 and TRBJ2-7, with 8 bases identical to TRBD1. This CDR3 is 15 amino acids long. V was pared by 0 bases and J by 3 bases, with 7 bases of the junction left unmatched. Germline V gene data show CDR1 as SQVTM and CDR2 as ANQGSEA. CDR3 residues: CSVEDQGQGGYEQYF. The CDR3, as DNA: TGCAGCGTTGAAGATCAAGGACAGGGCGGCTACGAGCAGTACTTC.

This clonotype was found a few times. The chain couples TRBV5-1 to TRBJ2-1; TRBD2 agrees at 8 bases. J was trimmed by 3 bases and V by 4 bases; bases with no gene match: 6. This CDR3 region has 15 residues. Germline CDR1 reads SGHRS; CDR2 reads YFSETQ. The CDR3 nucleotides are TGCGCCAGCAGCCGAAGCGGGAGTGACTACAATGAGCAGTTCTTC. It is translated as CASSRSGSDYNEQFF.

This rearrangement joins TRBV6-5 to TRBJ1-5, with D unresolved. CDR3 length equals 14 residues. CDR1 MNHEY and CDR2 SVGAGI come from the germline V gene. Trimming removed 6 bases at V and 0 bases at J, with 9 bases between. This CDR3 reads CASRQRVSNQPQHF. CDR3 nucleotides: TGTGCCAGCAGACAGAGGGTTAGCAATCAGCCCCAGCATTTT.

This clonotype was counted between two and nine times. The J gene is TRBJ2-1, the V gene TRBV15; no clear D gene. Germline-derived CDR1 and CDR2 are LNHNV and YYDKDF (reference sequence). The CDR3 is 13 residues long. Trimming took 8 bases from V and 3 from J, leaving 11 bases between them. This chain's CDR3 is CATSLRSYNEQFF. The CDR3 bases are TGTGCCACCTCCCTACGGAGCTACAATGAGCAGTTCTTC.

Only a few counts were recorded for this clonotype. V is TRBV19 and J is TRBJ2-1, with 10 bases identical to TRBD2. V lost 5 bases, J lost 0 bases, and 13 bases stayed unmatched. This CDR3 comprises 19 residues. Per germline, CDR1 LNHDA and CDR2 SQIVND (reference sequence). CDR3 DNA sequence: TGTGCCAGTAGTCCACTAGCGGGACTTTGGGTTGACTCCTACAATGAGCAGTTCTTC. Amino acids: CASSPLAGLWVDSYNEQFF.

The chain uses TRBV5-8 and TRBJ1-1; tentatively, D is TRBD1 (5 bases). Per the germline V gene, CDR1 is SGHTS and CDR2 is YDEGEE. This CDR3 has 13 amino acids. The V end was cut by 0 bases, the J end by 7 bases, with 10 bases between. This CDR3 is CASSLAAGIEAFF. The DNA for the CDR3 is TGTGCCAGCAGCTTGGCCGCAGGGATTGAAGCTTTCTTT.

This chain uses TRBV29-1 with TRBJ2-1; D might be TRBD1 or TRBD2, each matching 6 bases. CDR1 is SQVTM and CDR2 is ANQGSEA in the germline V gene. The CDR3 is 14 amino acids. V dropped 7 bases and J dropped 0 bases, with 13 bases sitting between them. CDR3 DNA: TGCAGCGAGGAGGGGGGATCCTCCTACAATGAGCAGTTCTTC. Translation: CSEEGGSSYNEQFF.

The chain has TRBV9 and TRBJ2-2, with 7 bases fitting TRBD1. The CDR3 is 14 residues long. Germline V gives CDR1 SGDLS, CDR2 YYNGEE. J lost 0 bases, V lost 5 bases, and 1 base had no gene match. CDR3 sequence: CASRGQTNTGELFF. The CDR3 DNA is TGTGCCAGCAGGGGACAGACGAACACCGGGGAGCTGTTTTTT.

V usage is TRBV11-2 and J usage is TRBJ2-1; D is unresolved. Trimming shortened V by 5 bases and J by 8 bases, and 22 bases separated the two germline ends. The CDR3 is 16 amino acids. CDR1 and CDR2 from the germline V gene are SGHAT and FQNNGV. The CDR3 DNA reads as TGTGCCAGCAGCATTTTTCTTCCCCCGCGACTCCATGAGCAGTTCTTC. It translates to CASSIFLPPRLHEQFF.

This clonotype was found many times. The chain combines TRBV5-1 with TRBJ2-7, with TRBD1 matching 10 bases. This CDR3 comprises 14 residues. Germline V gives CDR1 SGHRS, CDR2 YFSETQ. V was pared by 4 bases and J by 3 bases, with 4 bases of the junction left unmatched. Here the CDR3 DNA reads TGCGCCAGCAGCCCCGGGACAGGGGACTACGAGCAGTACTTC. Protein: CASSPGTGDYEQYF.

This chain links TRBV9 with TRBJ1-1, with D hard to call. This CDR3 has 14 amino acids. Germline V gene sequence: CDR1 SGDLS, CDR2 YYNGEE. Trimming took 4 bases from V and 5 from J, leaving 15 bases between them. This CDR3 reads CASSPALTGTEAFF. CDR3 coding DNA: TGTGCCAGCAGCCCTGCCTTGACGGGGACTGAAGCTTTCTTT.

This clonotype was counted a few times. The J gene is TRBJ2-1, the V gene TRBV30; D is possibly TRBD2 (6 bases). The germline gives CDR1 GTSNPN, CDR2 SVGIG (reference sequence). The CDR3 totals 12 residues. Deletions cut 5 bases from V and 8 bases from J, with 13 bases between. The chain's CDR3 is CAWDLAFDEQFF. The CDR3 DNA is TGTGCCTGGGATCTAGCGTTCGATGAGCAGTTCTTC.

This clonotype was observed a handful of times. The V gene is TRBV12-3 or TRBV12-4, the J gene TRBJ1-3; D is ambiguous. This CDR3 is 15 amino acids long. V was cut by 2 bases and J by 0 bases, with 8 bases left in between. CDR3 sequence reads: CASSLPAGSGNTIYF. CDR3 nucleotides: TGTGCCAGCAGTTTACCGGCAGGCTCTGGAAACACCATATATTTT.

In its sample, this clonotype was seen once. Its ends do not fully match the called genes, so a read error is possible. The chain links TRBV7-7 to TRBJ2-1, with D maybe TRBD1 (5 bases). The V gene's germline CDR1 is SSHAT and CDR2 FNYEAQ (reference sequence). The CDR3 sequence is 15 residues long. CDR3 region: CASSLGARGYNEQFF. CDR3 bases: TGTGCTAGCAGCTTAGGGGCAAGGGGCTACAATGAGCAGTTCTTC.

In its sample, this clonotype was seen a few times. In nucleotides, the CDR3 is TGCGCCAGCAGCCTGACCGGGACAGGGGCCTACGAGCAGTACTTC. Protein sequence: CASSLTGTGAYEQYF. The rearrangement uses TRBV5-1 and TRBJ2-7, with 10 bases that match TRBD1. The CDR3 contains 15 residues. V trimming: 4 bases; J trimming: 2 bases; junction bases outside the gene matches: 6. The germline gives CDR1 SGHRS, CDR2 YFSETQ.

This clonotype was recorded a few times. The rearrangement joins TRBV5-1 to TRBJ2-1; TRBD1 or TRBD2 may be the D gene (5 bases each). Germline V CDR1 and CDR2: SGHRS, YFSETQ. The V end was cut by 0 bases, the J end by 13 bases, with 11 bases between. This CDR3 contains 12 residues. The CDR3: CASSLGDGEQFF. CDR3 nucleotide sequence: TGCGCCAGCAGCTTGGGGGACGGTGAACAGTTCTTC.

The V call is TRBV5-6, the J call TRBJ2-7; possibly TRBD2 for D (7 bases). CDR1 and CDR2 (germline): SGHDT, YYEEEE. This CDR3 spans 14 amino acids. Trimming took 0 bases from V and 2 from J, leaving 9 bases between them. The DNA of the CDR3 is TGTGCCAGCAGCTTGGGGGGGGGCACCTACGAGCAGTACTTC. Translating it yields CASSLGGGTYEQYF.

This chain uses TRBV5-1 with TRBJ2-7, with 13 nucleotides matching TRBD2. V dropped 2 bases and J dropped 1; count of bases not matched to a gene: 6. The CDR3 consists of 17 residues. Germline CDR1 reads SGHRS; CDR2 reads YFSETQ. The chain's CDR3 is CASSFGTSGTPSYEQYF. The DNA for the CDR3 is TGCGCCAGCAGCTTCGGGACTAGCGGGACCCCATCCTACGAGCAGTACTTC.

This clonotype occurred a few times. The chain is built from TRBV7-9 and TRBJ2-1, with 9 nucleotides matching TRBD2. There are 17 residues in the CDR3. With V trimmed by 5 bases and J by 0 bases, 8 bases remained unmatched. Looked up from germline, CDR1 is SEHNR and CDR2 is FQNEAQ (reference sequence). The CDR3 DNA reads TGTGCCAGCAGCCCTAGGACTAGCGAGAGCTCCTACAATGAGCAGTTCTTC. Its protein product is CASSPRTSESSYNEQFF.

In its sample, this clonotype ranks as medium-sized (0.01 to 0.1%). The CDR3 sequence: CASSVPLPYSNQPQHF. CDR3 in DNA: TGTGCCAGCAGCGTACCCCTCCCTTATAGCAATCAGCCCCAGCATTTT. The gene calls are TRBV9 and TRBJ1-5; the D is unclear. Germline CDR1 is SGDLS and CDR2 is YYNGEE. V lost 1 base and J 0 bases, leaving 11 bases between the germline ends. CDR3 length: 16 amino acids. Based on the CDR3 plus reference TRBV9 and TRBJ1-5, the full variable domain is DSGVTQTPKHLITATGQRVTLRCSPRSGDLSVYWYQQSLDQGLQFLIQYYNGEERAKGNILERFSAQQFPDLHSELNLSSLELGDSALYFCASSVPLPYSNQPQHFGDGTRLSIL.

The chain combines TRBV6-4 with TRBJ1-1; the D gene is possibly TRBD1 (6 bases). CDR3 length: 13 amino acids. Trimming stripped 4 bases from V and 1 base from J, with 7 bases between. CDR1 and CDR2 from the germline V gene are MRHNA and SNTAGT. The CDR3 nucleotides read TGTGCCAGCAGTGCAGGGGAGAACACTGAAGCTTTCTTT. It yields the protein CASSAGENTEAFF.

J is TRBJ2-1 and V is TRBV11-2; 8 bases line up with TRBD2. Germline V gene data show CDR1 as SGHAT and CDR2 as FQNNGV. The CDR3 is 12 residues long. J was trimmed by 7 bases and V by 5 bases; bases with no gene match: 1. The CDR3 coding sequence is TGTGCCAGCAGCAGACTAGCGAATGAGCAGTTCTTC. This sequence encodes CASSRLANEQFF. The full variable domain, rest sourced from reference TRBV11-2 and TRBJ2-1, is EAGVAQSPRYKIIEKRQSVAFWCNPISGHATLYWYQQILGQGPKLLIQFQNNGVVDDSQLPKDRFSAERLKGVDSTLKIQPAKLEDSAVYLCASSRLANEQFFGPGTRLTVL.